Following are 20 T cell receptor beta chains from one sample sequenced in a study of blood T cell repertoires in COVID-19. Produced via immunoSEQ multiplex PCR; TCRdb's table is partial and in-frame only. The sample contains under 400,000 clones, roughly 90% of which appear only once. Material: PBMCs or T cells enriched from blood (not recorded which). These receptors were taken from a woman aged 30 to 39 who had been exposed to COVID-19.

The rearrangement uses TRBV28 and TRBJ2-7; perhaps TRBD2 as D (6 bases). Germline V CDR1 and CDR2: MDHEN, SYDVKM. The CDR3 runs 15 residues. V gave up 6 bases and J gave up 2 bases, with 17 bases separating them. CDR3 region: CASRPAGGSPYEQYF. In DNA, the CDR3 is TGTGCCAGCAGGCCTGCCGGGGGATCCCCCTACGAGCAGTACTTC.

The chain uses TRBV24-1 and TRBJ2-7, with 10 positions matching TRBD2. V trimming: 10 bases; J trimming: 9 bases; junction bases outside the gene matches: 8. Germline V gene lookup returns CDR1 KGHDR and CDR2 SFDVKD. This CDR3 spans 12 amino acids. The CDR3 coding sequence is TGTGCCACTTTGGTAGCGGGAGGTGCGCAGTACTTC. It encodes CATLVAGGAQYF.

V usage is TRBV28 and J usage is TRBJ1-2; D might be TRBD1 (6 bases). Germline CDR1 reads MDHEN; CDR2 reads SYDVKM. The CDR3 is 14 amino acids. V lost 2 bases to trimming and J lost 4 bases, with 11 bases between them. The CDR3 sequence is CASSLDLGGYGYTF. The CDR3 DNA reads TGTGCCAGCAGTTTAGACCTAGGGGGCTATGGCTACACCTTC.

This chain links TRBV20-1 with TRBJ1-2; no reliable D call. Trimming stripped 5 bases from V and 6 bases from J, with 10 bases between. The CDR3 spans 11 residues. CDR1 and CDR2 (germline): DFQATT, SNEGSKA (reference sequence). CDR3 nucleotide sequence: TGCAGTGCTTCCTGGACTAATGGCTACACCTTC. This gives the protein CSASWTNGYTF.

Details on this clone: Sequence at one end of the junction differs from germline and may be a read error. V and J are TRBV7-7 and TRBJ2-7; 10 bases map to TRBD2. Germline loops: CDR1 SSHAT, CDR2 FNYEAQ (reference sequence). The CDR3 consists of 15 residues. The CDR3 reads CASSPLAGEQGEQYF. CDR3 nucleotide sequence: TGTGCTAGCAGCCCCCTAGCGGGAGAGCAGGGCGAGCAGTACTTC.

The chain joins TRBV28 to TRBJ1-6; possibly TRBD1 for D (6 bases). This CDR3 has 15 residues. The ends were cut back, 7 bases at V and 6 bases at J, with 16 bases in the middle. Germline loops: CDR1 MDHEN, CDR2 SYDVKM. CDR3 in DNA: TGTGCCAGCACAAACAGGGAGCGTCGTAATTCACCCCTCCACTTT. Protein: CASTNRERRNSPLHF.

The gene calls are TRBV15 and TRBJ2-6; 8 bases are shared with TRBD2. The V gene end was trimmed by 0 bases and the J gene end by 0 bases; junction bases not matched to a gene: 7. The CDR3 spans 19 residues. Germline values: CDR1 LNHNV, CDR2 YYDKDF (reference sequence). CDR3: CATSRDRTGRGSGANVLTF. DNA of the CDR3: TGTGCCACCAGCAGAGATCGTACCGGGAGGGGCTCTGGGGCCAACGTCCTGACTTTC.

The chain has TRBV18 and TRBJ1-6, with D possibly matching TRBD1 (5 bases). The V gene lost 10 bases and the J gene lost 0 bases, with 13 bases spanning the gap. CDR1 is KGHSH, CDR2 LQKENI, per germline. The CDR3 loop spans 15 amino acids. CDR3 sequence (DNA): TGTGCCACCCAAGGGGATTTCTCCTATAATTCACCCCTCCACTTT. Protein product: CATQGDFSYNSPLHF.

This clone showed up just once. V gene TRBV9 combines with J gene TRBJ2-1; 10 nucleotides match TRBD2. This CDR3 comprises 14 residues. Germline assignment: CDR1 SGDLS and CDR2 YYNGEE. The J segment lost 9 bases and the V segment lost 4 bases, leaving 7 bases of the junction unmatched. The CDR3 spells CASSPSGSSGEQFF. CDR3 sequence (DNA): TGTGCCAGCAGCCCTAGCGGGAGTAGCGGTGAGCAGTTCTTC.

The CDR3 loop is CASSLDSGTSGSYEQYF. CDR3 DNA sequence: TGTGCCAGCAGCCTAGACTCCGGGACTAGCGGGAGTTACGAGCAGTACTTC. The V call is TRBV7-9, the J call TRBJ2-7; 14 nucleotides align to TRBD2. Germline loops: CDR1 SEHNR, CDR2 FQNEAQ (reference sequence). After removal of 5 bases from V and 4 bases from J, the junction contained 10 bases not matched to a gene. The CDR3 totals 17 residues.

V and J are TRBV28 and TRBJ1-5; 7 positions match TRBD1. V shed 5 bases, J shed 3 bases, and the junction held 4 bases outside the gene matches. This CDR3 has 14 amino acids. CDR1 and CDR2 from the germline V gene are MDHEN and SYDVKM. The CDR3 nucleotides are TGTGCCAGCAGTACCGGGACAGACAATCAGCCCCAGCATTTT. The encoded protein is CASSTGTDNQPQHF. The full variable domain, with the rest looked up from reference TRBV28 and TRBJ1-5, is DVKVTQSSRYLVKRTGEKVFLECVQDMDHENMFWYRQDPGLGLRLIYFSYDVKMKEKGDIPEGYSVSREKKERFSLILESASTNQTSMYLCASSTGTDNQPQHFGDGTRLSIL.

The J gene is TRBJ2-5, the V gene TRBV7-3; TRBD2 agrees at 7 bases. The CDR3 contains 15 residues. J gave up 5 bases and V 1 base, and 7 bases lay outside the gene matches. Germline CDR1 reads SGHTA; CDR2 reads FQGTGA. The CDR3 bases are TGTGCCAGCAGCTTAAATCCGGGAGGAGGCGAGACCCAGTACTTC. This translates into CASSLNPGGGETQYF.

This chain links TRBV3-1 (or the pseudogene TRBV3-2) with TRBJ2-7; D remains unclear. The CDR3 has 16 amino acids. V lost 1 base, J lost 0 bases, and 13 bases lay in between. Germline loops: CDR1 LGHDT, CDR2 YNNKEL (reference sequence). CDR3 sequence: CASSQVVAVTSYEQYF. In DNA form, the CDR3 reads TGTGCCAGCAGCCAAGTGGTAGCAGTGACCTCCTACGAGCAGTACTTC.

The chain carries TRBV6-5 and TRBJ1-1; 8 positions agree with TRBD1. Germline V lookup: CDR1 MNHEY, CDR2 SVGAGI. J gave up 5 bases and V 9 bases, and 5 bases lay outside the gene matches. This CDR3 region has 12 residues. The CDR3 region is CASGQGWTEAFF. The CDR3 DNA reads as TGTGCCAGTGGACAGGGTTGGACTGAAGCTTTCTTT.

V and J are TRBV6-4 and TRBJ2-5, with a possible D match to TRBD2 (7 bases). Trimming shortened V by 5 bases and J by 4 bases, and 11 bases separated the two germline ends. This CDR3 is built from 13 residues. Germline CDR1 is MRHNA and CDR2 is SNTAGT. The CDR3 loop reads CASSRGALETQYF. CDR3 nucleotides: TGTGCCAGCAGTCGGGGGGCGTTAGAGACCCAGTACTTC.

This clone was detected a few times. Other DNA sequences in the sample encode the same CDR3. CDR3 loop: CASRRNYEQYF. CDR3 sequence (DNA): TGTGCCAGCAGGCGGAACTACGAGCAGTACTTC. The rearrangement links TRBV27 to TRBJ2-7; D unresolved. The CDR3 totals 11 residues. Trimming took 6 bases from V and 3 from J, leaving 6 bases between them. Germline V gene lookup returns CDR1 MNHEY and CDR2 SMNVEV (reference sequence).

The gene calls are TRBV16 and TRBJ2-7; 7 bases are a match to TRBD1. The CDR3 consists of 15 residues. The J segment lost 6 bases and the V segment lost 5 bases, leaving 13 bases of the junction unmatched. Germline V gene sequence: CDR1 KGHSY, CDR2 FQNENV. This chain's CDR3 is CASSTTSRGTGEQYF. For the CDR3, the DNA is TGTGCCAGCAGCACTACAAGCAGGGGGACCGGCGAGCAGTACTTC. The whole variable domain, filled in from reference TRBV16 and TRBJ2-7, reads GEEVAQTPKHLVRGEGQKAKLYCAPIKGHSYVFWYQQVLKNEFKFLISFQNENVFDETGMPKERFSAKCLPNSPCSLEIQATKLEDSAVYFCASSTTSRGTGEQYFGPGTRLTVT.

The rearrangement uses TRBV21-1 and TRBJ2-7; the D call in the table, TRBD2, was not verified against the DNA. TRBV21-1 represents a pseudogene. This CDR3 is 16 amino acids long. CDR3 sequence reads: CASSPPTSGRSYEQYF. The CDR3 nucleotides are TGTGCCAGCAGCCCTCCTACTAGCGGGAGGTCCTACGAGCAGTACTTC.

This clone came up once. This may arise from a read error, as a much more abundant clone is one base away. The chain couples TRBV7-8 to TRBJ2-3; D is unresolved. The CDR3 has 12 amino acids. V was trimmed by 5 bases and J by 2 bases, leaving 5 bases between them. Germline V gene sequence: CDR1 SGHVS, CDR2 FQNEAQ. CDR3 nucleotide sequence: TGTGCCAGCAGCCTGTACACAGATACGCAGTATTTT. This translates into CASSLYTDTQYF.

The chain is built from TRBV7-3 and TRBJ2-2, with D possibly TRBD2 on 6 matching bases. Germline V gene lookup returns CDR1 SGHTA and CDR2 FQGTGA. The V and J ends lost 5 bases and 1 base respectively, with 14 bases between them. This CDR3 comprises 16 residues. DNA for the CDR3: TGTGCCAGCAGCCCATCCGGAGGGGAGAACACCGGGGAGCTGTTTTTT. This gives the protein CASSPSGGENTGELFF.